These 30 T cell receptor beta chains were all obtained from the same sample, sequenced in a study of identical twins. TCRdb reanalysed the 5' RACE reads using MiXCR and keeps one entry per CDR3 protein. Found here are 150,000 or so distinct CDR3 sequences, roughly 3.3% of them singletons; the top ten hold approximately 7.6%. The material sequenced was memory T cells sorted from blood. The receptors derive from a man younger than 30 in good health.

This clonotype was recorded many times. The chain links TRBV7-2 to TRBJ2-5; the match to TRBD2 covers 10 bases. J lost 4 bases, V lost 3 bases, and 8 bases had no gene match. The CDR3 runs to 16 residues. CDR1 SGHTA and CDR2 FQGNSA come from the germline V gene. The CDR3 DNA follows: TGTGCCAGCAGCTTCCCGAGCGGGAGGGGCGGAGAGACCCAGTACTTC. Residues: CASSFPSGRGGETQYF. Combining the CDR3 with reference TRBV7-2 and TRBJ2-5 gives the whole variable domain GAGVSQSPSNKVTEKGKDVELRCDPISGHTALYWYRQSLGQGLEFLIYFQGNSAPDKSGLPSDRFSAERTGGSVSTLTIQRTQQEDSAVYLCASSFPSGRGGETQYFGPGTRLLVL.

Many counts were recorded for this clonotype. This chain uses TRBV7-2 with TRBJ1-5; 7 positions agree with TRBD1. Germline lookup yields CDR1 SGHTA and CDR2 FQGNSA. This CDR3 region has 14 residues. V lost 5 bases to trimming and J lost 7 bases; unmatched junction nucleotides: 8. CDR3 amino acids: CASSTRQGPQPQHF. Here the CDR3 DNA reads TGTGCCAGCAGCACAAGACAGGGTCCCCAGCCCCAGCATTTT.

This clonotype was counted at least ten times. This rearrangement joins TRBV3-1 to TRBJ2-7; 8 bases fit TRBD1. The CDR3 has 15 amino acids. Germline-derived CDR1 and CDR2 are LGHDT and YNNKEL (reference sequence). The trim removed 4 bases at V and 7 bases at J, leaving 12 bases unmatched. The CDR3 reads CASSLIGTGVLEQYF. CDR3 in DNA: TGTGCCAGCAGCCTTATCGGGACAGGTGTTTTAGAGCAGTACTTC.

This clonotype was picked up a small number of times. In DNA form, the CDR3 reads TGCAGTGCTAAGCGGGTGTTTGAGATAAACGAGCAGTACTTC. Its translation is CSAKRVFEINEQYF. The chain has TRBV20-1 and TRBJ2-7, with D possibly being TRBD2 (6 bases). The CDR3 spans 14 residues. The V end was cut by 4 bases, the J end by 5 bases, with 18 bases between. Germline V lookup: CDR1 DFQATT, CDR2 SNEGSKA (reference sequence).

This clonotype has at least ten counts. The chain carries TRBV3-1 and TRBJ2-7; D gene ambiguous. The V and J ends lost 0 bases and 3 bases respectively, with 12 bases between them. Germline V gives CDR1 LGHDT, CDR2 YNNKEL (reference sequence). This CDR3 is built from 15 residues. CDR3 nucleotides: TGTGCCAGCAGCCAAGATCTTCCCTTCAGCTACGAGCAGTACTTC. This sequence encodes CASSQDLPFSYEQYF.

This sequence joins TRBV6-5 and TRBJ2-4; no reliable D call. The germline V gene has CDR1 MNHEY and CDR2 SVGAGI. Trimming stripped 2 bases from V and 2 bases from J, with 7 bases between. There are 14 residues in the CDR3. The CDR3 reads CASSYPESKNIQYF. For the CDR3, the DNA is TGTGCCAGCAGTTACCCAGAATCCAAAAACATTCAGTACTTC.

This rearrangement joins TRBV10-3 to TRBJ2-2; the D is unclear. The CDR3 runs to 12 residues. V lost 6 bases to trimming and J lost 4 bases, with 6 bases between them. CDR1 is ENHRY and CDR2 is SYGVKD in the germline V gene. CDR3 DNA: TGTGCCATCAGACCGCCCACCGGGGAGCTGTTTTTT. Translating gives CAIRPPTGELFF.

This clonotype was counted at least ten times. V usage is TRBV24-1 and J usage is TRBJ1-5, with TRBD1 matching over 7 bases. From germline, CDR1 is KGHDR and CDR2 SFDVKD. V was pared by 3 bases and J by 4 bases, with 11 bases of the junction left unmatched. The CDR3 extends over 17 amino acids. The CDR3: CATSDTTGTEINQPQHF. DNA of the CDR3: TGTGCCACCAGTGATACTACCGGGACAGAGATTAATCAGCCCCAGCATTTT.

This clonotype was counted ten times or more. The genes are TRBV7-6 and TRBJ1-3, with D possibly TRBD1 on 6 matching bases. The ends were cut back, 2 bases at V and 0 bases at J, with 14 bases in the middle. The CDR3 length is 17 residues. Germline CDR1 is SGHVS and CDR2 is FNYEAQ. The CDR3 protein is CASSLRGAKTSGNTIYF. In DNA form, the CDR3 reads TGTGCCAGCAGCTTAAGGGGGGCGAAAACCTCTGGAAACACCATATATTTT.

This clonotype was counted ten times or more. The chain is built from TRBV20-1 and TRBJ2-3; D remains unclear. The CDR3 is 13 amino acids. Germline assignment: CDR1 DFQATT and CDR2 SNEGSKA (reference sequence). V was shortened by 1 base and J by 8 bases, with 13 bases between the two germline ends. CDR3 nucleotides: TGCAGTGCTAGAGCCCTGGGAATTAGTACGCAGTATTTT. Protein product: CSARALGISTQYF.

This clonotype was counted many times. The CDR3 protein is CASSLASSGRAGTDTQYF. CDR3 bases: TGCGCCAGCAGCTTGGCCTCCAGCGGGAGGGCCGGTACAGATACGCAGTATTTT. The chain uses TRBV5-1 and TRBJ2-3; 10 bases align to TRBD2. This CDR3 spans 18 amino acids. V lost 0 bases to trimming and J lost 3 bases; unmatched junction nucleotides: 10. Germline CDR1 reads SGHRS; CDR2 reads YFSETQ.

In its sample, this clonotype was seen many times. The chain joins TRBV4-1 to TRBJ2-4; weak D call: TRBD2 (6 bases). V dropped 3 bases and J dropped 0 bases, with 21 bases sitting between them. The germline V gene has CDR1 MGHRA and CDR2 YSYEKL. This CDR3 spans 19 amino acids. The CDR3 loop reads CASSHGGAGKTLAKNIQYF. The DNA of the CDR3 is TGCGCCAGCAGCCACGGAGGGGCAGGAAAGACTCTAGCCAAAAACATTCAGTACTTC.

This clonotype was seen many times. V usage is TRBV11-3 and J usage is TRBJ2-4; D is perhaps TRBD2 (5 bases). V was pared by 4 bases and J by 3 bases, with 22 bases between. The length of the CDR3 is 18 residues. Germline values: CDR1 SGHNT, CDR2 YENEEA. As DNA, the CDR3 is TGTGCCAGCAGCTCGGGAACGGGAAAGAGGGTCGTCAAAAACATTCAGTACTTC. Amino acid sequence: CASSSGTGKRVVKNIQYF.

V is TRBV5-1 and J is TRBJ1-2; 7 nucleotides agree with TRBD1. From germline, CDR1 is SGHRS and CDR2 YFSETQ. This CDR3 contains 14 residues. V lost 4 bases, J lost 2 bases, and 5 bases stayed unmatched. CDR3 region: CASSVTGDNYGYTF. The CDR3 nucleotides are TGCGCCAGCAGCGTTACAGGGGACAACTATGGCTACACCTTC.

This clonotype was seen many times. The chain links TRBV7-2 to TRBJ2-3, with 10 bases that match TRBD1. V shed 5 bases and J 7 bases; nucleotides not matched to a gene: 12. The CDR3 has 16 amino acids. The germline CDR1 and CDR2 sequences are SGHTA and FQGNSA. The CDR3 DNA reads as TGTGCCAGCAGCGTCAGACAGGGGGCTGGGGGGAATACGCAGTATTTT. Translated: CASSVRQGAGGNTQYF.

This clonotype was found many times. The J gene is TRBJ1-5, the V gene TRBV24-1, with D possibly being TRBD1 (5 bases). Trimming stripped 5 bases from V and 0 bases from J, with 7 bases between. This CDR3 has 14 amino acids. Germline-derived CDR1 and CDR2 are KGHDR and SFDVKD. The CDR3 spells CATSGQHSNQPQHF. The CDR3 DNA is TGTGCCACCAGTGGACAGCATAGCAATCAGCCCCAGCATTTT.

The table lists this clonotype with many counts. V usage is TRBV5-1 and J usage is TRBJ2-3; no clear D. There are 16 residues in the CDR3. With 4 bases removed from V and 4 bases from J, the gap between germline ends came to 19 bases. Germline assignment: CDR1 SGHRS and CDR2 YFSETQ. Here the CDR3 DNA reads TGCGCCAGCAGCGCCCGGGCCAGAAAAGGCGCAGATACGCAGTATTTT. Its protein is CASSARARKGADTQYF.

This clonotype was found many times. This chain uses TRBV5-1 with TRBJ2-5; 10 nucleotides align to TRBD2. The V gene's germline CDR1 is SGHRS and CDR2 YFSETQ. Unmatched junction bases numbered 11, after V lost 1 base and J lost 5 bases. This CDR3 contains 17 residues. The CDR3 DNA reads as TGCGCCAGCAGCTTGATCACTAGCGGGAAGAGGGGGGAGACCCAGTACTTC. Translating gives CASSLITSGKRGETQYF.

There are many counts of this clonotype. J is TRBJ2-7 and V is TRBV2; 7 bases match TRBD1. With V trimmed by 2 bases and J by 5 bases, 9 bases remained unmatched. This CDR3 contains 15 residues. The germline V gene encodes CDR1 SNHLY and CDR2 FYNNEI. The CDR3 DNA sequence: TGTGCCAGCAGTGAACCCAGAGGACAGGTCCACGAGCAGTACTTC. Translated, it gives CASSEPRGQVHEQYF.

This clonotype occurred many times. J is TRBJ2-1 and V is TRBV5-6, with a tentative D call TRBD1 (8 bases). The germline V gene encodes CDR1 SGHDT and CDR2 YYEEEE. V was clipped by 4 bases and J by 5 bases, with 25 bases between them. This CDR3 region has 18 residues. CDR3 sequence (DNA): TGTGCCAGCAGCGTCTACAGGGGGTGGACTAGGAAAAACAATGAGCAGTTCTTC. This codes for CASSVYRGWTRKNNEQFF.

The sample holds many counts of this clonotype. The chain employs TRBV7-9 and TRBJ2-7, with a possible D match to TRBD2 (6 bases). The V end lost 4 bases, the J end lost 0 bases, and 16 bases lay between the germline ends. This CDR3 has 16 residues. The germline V gene has CDR1 SEHNR and CDR2 FQNEAQ (reference sequence). In DNA, the CDR3 is TGTGCCAGCAGCTCCCCCGGACGGGGGAGCTCCTACGAGCAGTACTTC. It encodes CASSSPGRGSSYEQYF.

This clonotype was found many times. The chain is built from TRBV29-1 and TRBJ1-1, with D possibly matching TRBD1 (5 bases). In germline, CDR1 is SQVTM, CDR2 ANQGSEA. The CDR3 has 14 residues. V dropped 6 bases and J dropped 0 bases, with 14 bases sitting between them. The CDR3 is CSVEKGRMNTEAFF. The CDR3, as DNA: TGCAGCGTCGAGAAGGGACGGATGAACACTGAAGCTTTCTTT.

There are many counts of this clonotype. V and J are TRBV18 and TRBJ2-7; D gene uncertain. V was cut by 2 bases and J by 6 bases, with 5 bases left in between. Germline CDR1 and CDR2: KGHSH and LQKENI. The CDR3 is 11 residues long. This chain's CDR3 is CASSPGVEQYV. For the CDR3, the DNA is TGTGCCAGCTCACCAGGCGTCGAGCAGTACGTC.

This clonotype was picked up many times. The chain has TRBV4-3 and TRBJ2-7; TRBD1 aligns across 8 bases. CDR1 and CDR2 from the germline V gene are LGHNA and YSLEER. The CDR3 is made up of 14 amino acids. V dropped 4 bases and J dropped 2; count of bases not matched to a gene: 4. The CDR3 DNA is TGCGCCAGCAGCCCCCAGGGGGCCACCTACGAGCAGTACTTC. Its protein is CASSPQGATYEQYF.

The chain combines TRBV6-2 or TRBV6-3 with TRBJ2-7, with 8 positions matching TRBD2. The trim removed 5 bases at V and 2 bases at J, leaving 8 bases unmatched. The CDR3 loop spans 15 amino acids. In germline, CDR1 is MNHEY, CDR2 SVGEGT. CDR3 protein: CASSQSGSFTYEQYF. Here the CDR3 DNA reads TGTGCCAGCAGTCAAAGCGGGAGTTTTACCTACGAGCAGTACTTC.

This clonotype has more than one count but fewer than ten. The chain links TRBV4-2 to TRBJ2-1, with D perhaps being TRBD1 or TRBD2 (5 bases each). The germline V gene encodes CDR1 LGHNA and CDR2 YNFKEQ. V lost 0 bases and J lost 16, with 16 bases in between. The length of the CDR3 is 13 residues. In DNA form, the CDR3 reads TGTGCCAGCAGCCAAGATTCCGGGACCCCGTTATTCTTC. Protein sequence: CASSQDSGTPLFF.

At least ten counts were recorded for this clonotype. The chain combines TRBV10-3 with TRBJ2-1, with 10 nucleotides matching TRBD2. Germline V gene lookup returns CDR1 ENHRY and CDR2 SYGVKD. V shed 10 bases and J 4 bases; nucleotides not matched to a gene: 4. This CDR3 has 13 amino acids. CDR3 region: CATTSGDYNEQFF. Written as DNA, the CDR3 is TGTGCCACCACTAGCGGGGATTACAATGAGCAGTTCTTC.

This clonotype has only a few counts. The chain has TRBV11-3 and TRBJ2-3, with 7 bases aligning to TRBD2. V shed 4 bases and J 0 bases; nucleotides not matched to a gene: 7. This CDR3 is 16 amino acids long. Looked up from germline, CDR1 is SGHNT and CDR2 is YENEEA. CDR3 DNA sequence: TGTGCCAGCAGCTCCAGACAGCGGGACAGCACAGATACGCAGTATTTT. Its translation: CASSSRQRDSTDTQYF.

This clonotype was recorded at least ten times. The V call is TRBV7-9, the J call TRBJ2-7, with D hard to call. Germline CDR1 and CDR2: SEHNR and FQNEAQ (reference sequence). The CDR3 runs 12 residues. V lost 3 bases to trimming and J lost 6 bases, with 9 bases between them. The CDR3 coding sequence is TGTGCCAGCAGCTTTCATGCAGGCGAGCAGTACGTC. It translates to CASSFHAGEQYV.

The genes are TRBV18 and TRBJ1-4, with unresolved D. Germline CDR1 is KGHSH and CDR2 is LQKENI. CDR3 length: 13 residues. V was shortened by 6 bases and J by 7 bases, with 12 bases between the two germline ends. The CDR3 loop reads CASSPPSVEKLFF. CDR3 nucleotide sequence: TGTGCCAGCTCCCCCCCGAGCGTTGAAAAACTGTTTTTT.